The following is a T cell receptor beta chain sequence with its context. The antigen is undetermined. The data were obtained in a study of cytomegalovirus exposure and HLA in healthy donors. The V and J ends lost 3 bases and 11 bases, in that order; junction bases with no gene match: 6. Germline V gene sequence: CDR1 MNHEY, CDR2 SMNVEV (reference sequence). The CDR3 is 12 amino acids. Researchers ran the PCR with 60 Vbeta and 13 Jbeta primers. The assay was immunoSEQ multiplex PCR, and TCRdb's table has in-frame clones only and misses some. The sample holds about 160,000 clones; roughly 84% are singletons and the top ten take around 0.41%. Study-wide results and caveats: In a later analysis, across HLA loci, associated TCR counts were highest for DRB1, lowest for HLA-C.

The rearrangement uses TRBV27 and TRBJ2-5, with 7 bases identical to TRBD2. The sample comprised PBMCs. The receptor was derived from a boy aged 2 to 10 in good health and CMV-seronegative. The CDR3 region has the DNA TGTGCCAGCAGTTTCCGACGGGGGGAGCAGTACTTC. Translating it yields CASSFRRGEQYF.